The 15 T cell receptor beta chains given below trace back to one sample, sequenced in a study of cytomegalovirus exposure and HLA in healthy donors. Vbeta (60) and Jbeta (13) primers were used in the PCR. Libraries were prepared by immunoSEQ multiplex PCR; TCRdb keeps only in-frame clonotypes and omits some of them. The data show about 130,000 clones, 83% seen once. The sample was PBMCs. These receptor sequences come from a girl under 10 years old in good health and CMV-seronegative.

The chain is built from TRBV4-1 and TRBJ2-7; maybe TRBD2 (5 bases). Trimming removed 0 bases at V and 3 bases at J, with 18 bases between. Germline values: CDR1 MGHRA, CDR2 YSYEKL. CDR3 length equals 17 residues. The CDR3 loop reads CASSQELNTGFNYEQYF. The CDR3 region has the DNA TGCGCCAGCAGCCAAGAACTTAATACGGGATTTAACTACGAGCAGTACTTC.

This clone showed up just once. The chain combines TRBV5-8 with TRBJ2-5; the D gene is possibly TRBD2 (6 bases). Trimming took 0 bases from V and 5 from J, leaving 20 bases between them. The CDR3 consists of 17 residues. From germline, CDR1 is SGHTS and CDR2 YDEGEE. DNA of the CDR3: TGTGCCAGCAGCTTGGAGGTGCGACTAGTGGGTCCTGAGACCCAGTACTTC. This gives the protein CASSLEVRLVGPETQYF.

The CDR3 loop reads CASSLAADRVFYEQYF. The CDR3 DNA follows: TGTGCCAGCAGCTTGGCTGCGGACAGAGTTTTCTACGAGCAGTACTTC. This rearrangement joins TRBV5-6 to TRBJ2-7, with D possibly being TRBD1 (6 bases). Germline V CDR1 and CDR2: SGHDT, YYEEEE. The CDR3 runs to 16 residues. V gave up 0 bases and J gave up 3 bases, with 16 bases separating them.

The chain is built from TRBV4-3 and TRBJ1-5; no clear D. This CDR3 is 15 amino acids long. Looked up from germline, CDR1 is LGHNA and CDR2 is YSLEER. V was trimmed by 5 bases and J by 0 bases, leaving 11 bases between them. The CDR3 protein is CASSLQINSNQPQHF. The CDR3 nucleotides read TGCGCCAGCAGCTTACAGATTAATAGCAATCAGCCCCAGCATTTT.

The chain recombines TRBV28 with TRBJ1-6; 9 bases are shared with TRBD1. V lost 5 bases and J lost 9; bases outside the gene matches: 8. Germline V gives CDR1 MDHEN, CDR2 SYDVKM. The CDR3 is 15 residues long. DNA for the CDR3: TGTGCCAGCAGTGAGGGCGGGACAGGGTTTTCACCCCTCCACTTT. This translates into CASSEGGTGFSPLHF.

V usage is TRBV30 and J usage is TRBJ2-1; 7 positions agree with TRBD2. The ends lost 0 bases at V and 4 bases at J; junction bases unmatched: 18. The CDR3 sequence is 19 residues long. The germline V gene has CDR1 GTSNPN and CDR2 SVGIG (reference sequence). DNA of the CDR3: TGTGCCTGGAGTGTATCCGGGGGGTTTGGGGGTATCCGGTACAATGAGCAGTTCTTC. It yields the protein CAWSVSGGFGGIRYNEQFF.

The V and J genes are TRBV28 and TRBJ2-1, with 9 bases lining up with TRBD2. The V gene end was trimmed by 6 bases and the J gene end by 3 bases; junction bases not matched to a gene: 6. The CDR3 covers 15 residues. Germline V gene sequence: CDR1 MDHEN, CDR2 SYDVKM. The DNA for the CDR3 is TGTGCCAGCAGACCTTCTAGCGGGATCTACAATGAGCAGTTCTTC. This gives the protein CASRPSSGIYNEQFF.

The chain employs TRBV6-1 and TRBJ2-5; 8 bases map to TRBD1. There are 15 residues in the CDR3. Trimming at V came to 7 bases and at J to 2 bases, leaving 9 bases not matched to a gene. Germline V gene data show CDR1 as MNHNS and CDR2 as SASEGT. CDR3 in DNA: TGTGCCAGCACCACAAGCCGGACAGGGCAAGAGACCCAGTACTTC. This gives the protein CASTTSRTGQETQYF.

A few counts support this clone. V is TRBV7-9 and J is TRBJ1-5; D might be TRBD1 (6 bases). Trimming removed 3 bases from V and 0 bases from J, with 15 bases in between. Germline values: CDR1 SEHNR, CDR2 FQNEAQ (reference sequence). The CDR3 extends over 17 amino acids. For the CDR3, the DNA is TGTGCCAGCAGCTTCGCCAGGGGACCTTCTAGCAATCAGCCCCAGCATTTT. Translated, it gives CASSFARGPSSNQPQHF.

CDR3 coding DNA: TGTGCCAGCAGCGTAGGATATAGTTTCTCCTACGAGCAGTACTTC. It yields the protein CASSVGYSFSYEQYF. This sequence joins TRBV9 and TRBJ2-7; D is ambiguous. The germline gives CDR1 SGDLS, CDR2 YYNGEE. This CDR3 is 15 amino acids long. V lost 0 bases and J lost 0, with 10 bases in between.

In this sample, this clone turned up a few times. The chain uses TRBV30 and TRBJ1-1; D gene uncertain. The V gene's germline CDR1 is GTSNPN and CDR2 SVGIG (reference sequence). The ends were cut back, 2 bases at V and 1 base at J, with 8 bases in the middle. The CDR3 is made up of 13 amino acids. CDR3 DNA: TGTGCCTGGAGTCTACAGAGGAACACTGAAGCTTTCTTT. It yields the protein CAWSLQRNTEAFF.

The chain employs TRBV6-6 and TRBJ2-7, with a weak D call TRBD2 (6 bases). The V and J ends lost 4 bases and 3 bases respectively, with 16 bases between them. The V gene's germline CDR1 is MNHNY and CDR2 SVGAGI (reference sequence). The length of the CDR3 is 15 residues. CDR3 loop: CASSSLDYPHYEQYF. In DNA, the CDR3 is TGTGCCAGCAGTTCCCTGGACTATCCACACTACGAGCAGTACTTC.

CDR3 in amino acids: CASSQGAAATNEKLFF. The CDR3 nucleotides are TGTGCCAGTAGCCAAGGGGCCGCTGCAACTAATGAAAAACTGTTTTTT. The rearrangement uses TRBV19 and TRBJ1-4, with TRBD1 as a possible D gene (5 bases). The CDR3 loop spans 16 amino acids. Germline loops: CDR1 LNHDA, CDR2 SQIVND (reference sequence). Trimming took off 6 bases at V and 0 bases at J, with 14 bases between the two ends.

The chain has TRBV18 and TRBJ1-1; a possible D gene is TRBD1 (5 bases). The germline V gene encodes CDR1 KGHSH and CDR2 LQKENI. The CDR3 is 18 amino acids. V was pared by 2 bases and J by 7 bases, with 26 bases between. This chain's CDR3 is CASSPFREETTVTIEAFF. The CDR3 region has the DNA TGTGCCAGCTCACCATTTAGGGAAGAAACGACAGTTACAATTGAAGCTTTCTTT.

V is TRBV13 and J is TRBJ2-1; D unclear. V was clipped by 2 bases and J by 8 bases, with 13 bases between them. Germline CDR1 is PRHDT and CDR2 is FYEKMQ (reference sequence). The CDR3 contains 14 residues. CDR3 protein: CASSLTFEVHEQFF. CDR3 sequence (DNA): TGTGCCAGCAGCTTAACTTTCGAGGTCCATGAGCAGTTCTTC.